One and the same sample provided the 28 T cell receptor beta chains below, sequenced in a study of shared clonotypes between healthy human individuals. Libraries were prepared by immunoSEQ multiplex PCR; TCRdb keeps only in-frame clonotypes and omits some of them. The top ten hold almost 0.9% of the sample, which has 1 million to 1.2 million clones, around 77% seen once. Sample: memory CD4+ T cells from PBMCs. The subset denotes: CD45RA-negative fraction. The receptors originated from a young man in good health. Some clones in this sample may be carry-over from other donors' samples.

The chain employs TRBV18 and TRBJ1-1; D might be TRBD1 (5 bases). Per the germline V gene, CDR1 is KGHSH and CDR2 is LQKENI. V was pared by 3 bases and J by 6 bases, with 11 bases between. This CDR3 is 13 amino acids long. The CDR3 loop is CASSPPGLSEAFF. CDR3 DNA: TGTGCCAGCTCACCCCCGGGACTGTCTGAAGCTTTCTTT.

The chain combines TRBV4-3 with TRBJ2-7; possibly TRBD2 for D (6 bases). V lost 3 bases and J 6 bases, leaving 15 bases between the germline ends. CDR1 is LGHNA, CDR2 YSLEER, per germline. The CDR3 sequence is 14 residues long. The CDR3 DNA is TGCGCCAGCAGCCAGGACCCGCGGGGTTTCGAGCAGTACTTC. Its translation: CASSQDPRGFEQYF.

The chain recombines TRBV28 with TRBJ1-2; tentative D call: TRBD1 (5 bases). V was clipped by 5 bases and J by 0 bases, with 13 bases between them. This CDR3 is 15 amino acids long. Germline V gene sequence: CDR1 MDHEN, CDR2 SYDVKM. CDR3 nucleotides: TGTGCCAGCAGTCGTCAGGGAGCAGCTAACTATGGCTACACCTTC. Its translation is CASSRQGAANYGYTF.

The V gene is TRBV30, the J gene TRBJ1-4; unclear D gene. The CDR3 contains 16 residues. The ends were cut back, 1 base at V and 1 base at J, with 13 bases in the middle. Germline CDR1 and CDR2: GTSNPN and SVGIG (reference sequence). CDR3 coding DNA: TGTGCCTGGAGTGCGGGCTATATTGGAACTAATGAAAAACTGTTTTTT. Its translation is CAWSAGYIGTNEKLFF.

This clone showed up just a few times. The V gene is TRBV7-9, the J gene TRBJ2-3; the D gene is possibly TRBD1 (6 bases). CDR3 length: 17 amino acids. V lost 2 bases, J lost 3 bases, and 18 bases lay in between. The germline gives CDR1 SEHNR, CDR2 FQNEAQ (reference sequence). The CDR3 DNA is TGTGCCAGCAGCTTAAGTCGAGGGGGTTTACCTACAGATACGCAGTATTTT. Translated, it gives CASSLSRGGLPTDTQYF. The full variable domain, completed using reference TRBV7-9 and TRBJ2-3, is DTGVSQNPRHKITKRGQNVTFRCDPISEHNRLYWYRQTLGQGPEFLTYFQNEAQLEKSRLLSDRFSAERPKGSFSTLEIQRTEQGDSAMYLCASSLSRGGLPTDTQYFGPGTRLTVL.

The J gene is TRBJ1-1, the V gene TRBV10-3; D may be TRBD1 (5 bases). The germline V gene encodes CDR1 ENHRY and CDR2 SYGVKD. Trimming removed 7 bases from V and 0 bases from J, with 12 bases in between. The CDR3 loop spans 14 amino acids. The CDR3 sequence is CAITARGLNTEAFF. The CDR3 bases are TGTGCCATCACTGCACGGGGCTTGAACACTGAAGCTTTCTTT.

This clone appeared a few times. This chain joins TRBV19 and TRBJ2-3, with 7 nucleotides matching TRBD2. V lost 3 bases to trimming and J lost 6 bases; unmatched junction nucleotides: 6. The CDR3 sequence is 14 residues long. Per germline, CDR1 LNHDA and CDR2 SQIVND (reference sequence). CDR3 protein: CASSMGREWDTQYF. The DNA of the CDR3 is TGTGCCAGTAGTATGGGGCGGGAGTGGGATACGCAGTATTTT.

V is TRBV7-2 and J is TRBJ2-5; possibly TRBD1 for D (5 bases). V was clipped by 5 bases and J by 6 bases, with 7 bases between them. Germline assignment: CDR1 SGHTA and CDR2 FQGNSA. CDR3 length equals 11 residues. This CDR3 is CASSVDKTQYF. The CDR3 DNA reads TGTGCCAGCAGCGTGGACAAGACCCAGTACTTC.

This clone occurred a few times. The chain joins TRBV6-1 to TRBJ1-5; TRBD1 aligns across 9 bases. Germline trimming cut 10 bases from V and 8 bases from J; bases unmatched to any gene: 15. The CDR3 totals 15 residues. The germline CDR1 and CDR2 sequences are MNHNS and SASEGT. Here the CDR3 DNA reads TGTGCCATCAAGAGACAGGGGGTATCGGTAGAGCCCCAGCATTTT. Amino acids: CAIKRQGVSVEPQHF.

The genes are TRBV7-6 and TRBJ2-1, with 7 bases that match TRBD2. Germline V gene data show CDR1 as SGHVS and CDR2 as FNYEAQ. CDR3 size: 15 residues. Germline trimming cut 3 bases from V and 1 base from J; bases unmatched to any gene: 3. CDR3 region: CASSLAGVSYNEQFF. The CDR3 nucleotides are TGTGCCAGCAGCTTGGCGGGAGTGTCCTACAATGAGCAGTTCTTC.

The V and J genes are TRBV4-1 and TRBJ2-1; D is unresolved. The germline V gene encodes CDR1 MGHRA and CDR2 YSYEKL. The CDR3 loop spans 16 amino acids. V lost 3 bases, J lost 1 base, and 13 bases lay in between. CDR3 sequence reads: CASSQNPDPSYNEQFF. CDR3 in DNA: TGCGCCAGCAGCCAGAACCCGGACCCTTCCTACAATGAGCAGTTCTTC.

CDR3 DNA sequence: TGCGCCAGCAGCTCCTCCAATTCCGGGGAGCTGTTTTTT. As protein: CASSSSNSGELFF. The chain links TRBV5-1 to TRBJ2-2; D is unresolved. Germline values: CDR1 SGHRS, CDR2 YFSETQ. Trimming removed 3 bases from V and 6 bases from J, with 9 bases in between. The CDR3 is 13 amino acids.

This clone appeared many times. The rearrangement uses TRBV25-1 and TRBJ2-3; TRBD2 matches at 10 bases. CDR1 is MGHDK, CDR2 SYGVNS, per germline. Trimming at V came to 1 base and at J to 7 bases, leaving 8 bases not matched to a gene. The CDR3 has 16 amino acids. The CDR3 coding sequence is TGTGCCAGCAGTGAATTGTCTAGCGGGAGTTGGTATACGCAGTATTTT. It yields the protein CASSELSSGSWYTQYF.

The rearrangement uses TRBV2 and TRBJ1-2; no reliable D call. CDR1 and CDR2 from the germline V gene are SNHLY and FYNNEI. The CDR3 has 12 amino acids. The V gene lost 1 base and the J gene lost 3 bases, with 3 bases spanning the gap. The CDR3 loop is CASSEGDYGYTF. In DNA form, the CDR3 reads TGTGCCAGCAGTGAAGGGGACTATGGCTACACCTTC.

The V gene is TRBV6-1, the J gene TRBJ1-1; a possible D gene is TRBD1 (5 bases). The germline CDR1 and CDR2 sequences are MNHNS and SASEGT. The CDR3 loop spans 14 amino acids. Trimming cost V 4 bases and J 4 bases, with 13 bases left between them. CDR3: CASSARRGSTEAFF. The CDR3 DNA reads TGTGCCAGCAGTGCCCGTAGGGGTAGCACTGAAGCTTTCTTT.

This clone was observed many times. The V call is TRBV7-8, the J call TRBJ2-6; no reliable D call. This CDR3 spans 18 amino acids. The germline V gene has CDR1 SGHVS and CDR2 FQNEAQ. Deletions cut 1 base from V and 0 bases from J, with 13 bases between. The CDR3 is CASSLEGLDFSGANVLTF. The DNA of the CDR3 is TGTGCCAGCAGCTTAGAAGGCCTCGACTTCTCTGGGGCCAACGTCCTGACTTTC.

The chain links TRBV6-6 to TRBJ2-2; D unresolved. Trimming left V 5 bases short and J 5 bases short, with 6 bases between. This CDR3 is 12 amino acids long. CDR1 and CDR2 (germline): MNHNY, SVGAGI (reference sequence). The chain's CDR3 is CASSPSTGELFF. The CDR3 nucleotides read TGTGCCAGCAGTCCGTCGACCGGGGAGCTGTTTTTT.

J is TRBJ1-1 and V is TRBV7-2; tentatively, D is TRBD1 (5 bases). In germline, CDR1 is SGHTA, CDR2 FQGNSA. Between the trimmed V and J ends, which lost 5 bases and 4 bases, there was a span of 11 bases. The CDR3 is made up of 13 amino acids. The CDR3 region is CASSRGPRTEAFF. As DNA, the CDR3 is TGTGCCAGCAGCCGGGGACCGCGCACTGAAGCTTTCTTT.

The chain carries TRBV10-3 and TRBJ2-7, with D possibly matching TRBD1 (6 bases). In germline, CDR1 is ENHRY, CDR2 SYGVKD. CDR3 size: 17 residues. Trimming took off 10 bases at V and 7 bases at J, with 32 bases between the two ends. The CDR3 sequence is CATRQPSQGQPDWEQYF. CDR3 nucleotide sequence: TGTGCCACCAGACAGCCAAGTCAGGGGCAGCCGGATTGGGAGCAGTACTTC.

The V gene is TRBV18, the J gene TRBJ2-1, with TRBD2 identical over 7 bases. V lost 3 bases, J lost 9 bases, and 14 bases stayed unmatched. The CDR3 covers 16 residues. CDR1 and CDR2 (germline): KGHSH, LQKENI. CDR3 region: CASSPGSPGGYGEQFF. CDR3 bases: TGTGCCAGCTCACCGGGGTCGCCGGGAGGTTATGGTGAGCAGTTCTTC.

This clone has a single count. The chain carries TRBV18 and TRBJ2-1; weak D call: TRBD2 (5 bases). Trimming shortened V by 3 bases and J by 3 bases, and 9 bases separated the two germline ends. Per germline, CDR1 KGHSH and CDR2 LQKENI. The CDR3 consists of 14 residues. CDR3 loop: CASSPLLDYNEQFF. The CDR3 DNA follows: TGTGCCAGCTCACCCCTACTAGACTACAATGAGCAGTTCTTC. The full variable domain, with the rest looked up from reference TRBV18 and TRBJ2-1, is NAGVMQNPRHLVRRRGQEARLRCSPMKGHSHVYWYRQLPEEGLKFMVYLQKENIIDESGMPKERFSAEFPKEGPSILRIQQVVRGDSAAYFCASSPLLDYNEQFFGPGTRLTVL.

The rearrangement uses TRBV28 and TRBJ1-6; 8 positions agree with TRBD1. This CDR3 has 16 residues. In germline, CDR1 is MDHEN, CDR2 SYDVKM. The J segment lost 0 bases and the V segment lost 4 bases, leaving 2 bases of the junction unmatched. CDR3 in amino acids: CASSSDRASYNSPLHF. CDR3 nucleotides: TGTGCCAGCAGTTCGGACAGGGCCTCCTATAATTCACCCCTCCACTTT.

In nucleotides, the CDR3 is TGCGCCAGCAGCCCAGGAAGACAGTTACGGGAAGCTTTCTTT. Amino acids: CASSPGRQLREAFF. V usage is TRBV5-1 and J usage is TRBJ1-1; possibly TRBD1 for D (5 bases). V dropped 4 bases and J dropped 8 bases, with 18 bases sitting between them. In germline, CDR1 is SGHRS, CDR2 YFSETQ. The CDR3 is 14 amino acids.

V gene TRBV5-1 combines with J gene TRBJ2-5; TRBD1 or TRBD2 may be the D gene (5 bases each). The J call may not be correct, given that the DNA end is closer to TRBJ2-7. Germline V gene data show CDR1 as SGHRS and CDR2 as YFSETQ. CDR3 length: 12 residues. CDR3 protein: CASSGDPDEQYF. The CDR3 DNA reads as TGCGCCAGCAGCGGGGACCCTGACGAGCAGTACTTC.

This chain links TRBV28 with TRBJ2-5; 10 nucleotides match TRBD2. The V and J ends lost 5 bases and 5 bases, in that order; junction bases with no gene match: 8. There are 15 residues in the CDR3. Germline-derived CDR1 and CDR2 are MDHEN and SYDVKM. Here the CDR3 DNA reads TGTGCCAGCAGTGCCAGCGGGAGGGGGGAGGAGACCCAGTACTTC. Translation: CASSASGRGEETQYF.

The CDR3 region is CASSLDPTLANYGYTF. The CDR3 DNA reads as TGTGCCAGCAGCTTGGACCCGACACTCGCTAACTATGGCTACACCTTC. The chain has TRBV7-2 and TRBJ1-2; D remains ambiguous. V lost 3 bases, J lost 0 bases, and 14 bases lay in between. This CDR3 is built from 16 residues. Germline CDR1 is SGHTA and CDR2 is FQGNSA. The variable domain in full, with the rest retrieved from reference TRBV7-2 and TRBJ1-2, is GAGVSQSPSNKVTEKGKDVELRCDPISGHTALYWYRQSLGQGLEFLIYFQGNSAPDKSGLPSDRFSAERTGGSVSTLTIQRTQQEDSAVYLCASSLDPTLANYGYTFGSGTRLTVV.

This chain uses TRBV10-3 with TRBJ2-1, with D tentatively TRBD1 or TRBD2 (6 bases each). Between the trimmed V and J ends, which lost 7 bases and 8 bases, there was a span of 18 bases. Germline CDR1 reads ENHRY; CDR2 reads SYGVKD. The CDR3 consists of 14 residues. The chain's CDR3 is CAIKAGGSRDEQFF. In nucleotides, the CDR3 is TGTGCCATCAAGGCCGGGGGCAGTAGGGATGAGCAGTTCTTC.

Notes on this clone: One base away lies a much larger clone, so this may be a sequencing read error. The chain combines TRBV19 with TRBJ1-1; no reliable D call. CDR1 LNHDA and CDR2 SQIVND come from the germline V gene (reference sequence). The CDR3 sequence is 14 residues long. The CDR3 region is CASREERMNTKAFF. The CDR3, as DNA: TGTGCCAGTAGAGAGGAGCGAATGAACACTAAAGCTTTCTTT.